Each of the 2 T cell receptor beta chains below was sequenced from the same sample in a study of neurological immune-mediated disorders. Using its own MiXCR run on the 5' RACE reads, TCRdb lists one record per CDR3 protein. The table lists some 65,000 distinct CDR3 sequences, around 4% of them singletons. The specimen sequenced was PBMCs. The receptors derive from a man aged 45 to 65 with multiple sclerosis.

On this clonotype itself: At one boundary the junction diverges from the germline segment, which might be a read error. The chain carries TRBV20-1 and TRBJ1-5, with D unclear. This CDR3 is 14 amino acids long. In germline, CDR1 is DFQATT, CDR2 SNEGSKA (reference sequence). In DNA form, the CDR3 reads TGCAGTGCTAGAGATTACCGAAGCAATCAGCCCCAGAATTTT. Amino acids: CSARDYRSNQPQNF.

This rearrangement joins TRBV12-3 or TRBV12-4 to TRBJ2-2, with 10 bases aligning to TRBD1. CDR3 length: 15 residues. Unmatched junction bases numbered 5, after V lost 6 bases and J lost 4 bases. The CDR3, as DNA: TGTGCCAGCAGGGGACAGGGGCGAGGCACCGGGGAGCTGTTTTTT. Its protein product is CASRGQGRGTGELFF.